The 29 T cell receptor beta chains given below trace back to one sample, sequenced in a study of T cells after yellow fever vaccination. TCRdb fed the 5' RACE reads into MiXCR, producing one record per CDR3 protein. There are 300,000 to 400,000 distinct CDR3 sequences in the sample; approximately 13% occur only once, and 2.5% to 4% lies in the top ten. Sequencing used CD4+ T cells sorted from PBMCs, obtained 15 days after the yellow fever booster vaccination. These receptors all stem from a man between 18 and 35 years old who received the YFV17D yellow fever vaccine.

This clonotype has at least ten counts. V is TRBV20-1 and J is TRBJ1-2; 9 bases match TRBD1. Looked up from germline, CDR1 is DFQATT and CDR2 is SNEGSKA (reference sequence). With 1 base clipped from V and 7 bases from J, the junction kept 10 bases outside the gene matches. This CDR3 has 15 residues. CDR3 nucleotides: TGCAGTGCTAGAGGGGGGGGACAGGGTTTGGGTGGCTACACCTTC. Its translation: CSARGGGQGLGGYTF.

V gene TRBV7-2 combines with J gene TRBJ2-5; 7 bases fit TRBD1. This CDR3 comprises 14 residues. From germline, CDR1 is SGHTA and CDR2 FQGNSA. The junction had 6 bases not matched to a gene; V was cut back by 5 bases and J by 3 bases. The CDR3, as DNA: TGTGCCAGCAGCCAGGGACAGAGTAAAGAGACCCAGTACTTC. It specifies CASSQGQSKETQYF.

This clonotype was recorded a few times. The V gene is TRBV18, the J gene TRBJ1-2; D is undetermined. The CDR3 runs to 13 residues. The V gene lost 2 bases and the J gene lost 6 bases, with 10 bases spanning the gap. Looked up from germline, CDR1 is KGHSH and CDR2 is LQKENI. This CDR3 is CASSPYGRDGYTF. The CDR3 DNA sequence: TGTGCCAGCTCACCATATGGTAGGGATGGCTACACCTTC.

The rearrangement joins TRBV20-1 to TRBJ1-4; 8 positions match TRBD1. This CDR3 contains 17 residues. Germline lookup yields CDR1 DFQATT and CDR2 SNEGSKA (reference sequence). The J segment lost 5 bases and the V segment lost 6 bases, leaving 17 bases of the junction unmatched. The CDR3 protein is CSARTGLLEGGNEKLFF. In DNA form, the CDR3 reads TGCAGTGCGAGGACAGGGTTGTTGGAAGGGGGAAATGAAAAACTGTTTTTT.

This chain joins TRBV20-1 and TRBJ1-1, with 8 bases that match TRBD1. V shed 5 bases and J 3 bases; nucleotides not matched to a gene: 11. Per germline, CDR1 DFQATT and CDR2 SNEGSKA (reference sequence). The CDR3 is 15 amino acids. In nucleotides, the CDR3 is TGCAGTGCTGCCGATCCAGGACAGGGTGACACTGAAGCTTTCTTT. It yields the protein CSAADPGQGDTEAFF.

V usage is TRBV10-3 and J usage is TRBJ1-2; a possible D gene is TRBD1 (5 bases). Per the germline V gene, CDR1 is ENHRY and CDR2 is SYGVKD. The CDR3 contains 14 residues. V was cut by 0 bases and J by 6 bases, with 11 bases left in between. The CDR3 reads CAISESRGGDGYTF. CDR3 in DNA: TGTGCCATCAGTGAGTCGAGAGGAGGGGATGGCTACACCTTC.

This clonotype appeared a few times. This chain uses TRBV12-3 or TRBV12-4 with TRBJ1-5; D gene uncertain. The V end lost 3 bases, the J end lost 6 bases, and 6 bases lay between the germline ends. The CDR3 loop spans 12 amino acids. The chain's CDR3 is CASSFNPQPQHF. The DNA for the CDR3 is TGTGCCAGCAGTTTCAACCCTCAGCCCCAGCATTTT.

This clonotype has a count of ten or more. Its ends do not fully match the called genes, so a read error is possible. This sequence joins TRBV5-1 and TRBJ2-1; D unresolved. CDR1 is SGHRS and CDR2 is YFSETQ in the germline V gene. The CDR3 covers 13 residues. CDR3 nucleotide sequence: TGTGCCAGCAGTTTGTTAGGCGTCAATGAGCAGTTCTTC. Translated, it gives CASSLLGVNEQFF. Using reference TRBV5-1 and TRBJ2-1 for the parts outside the CDR3, the full variable domain is KAGVTQTPRYLIKTRGQQVTLSCSPISGHRSVSWYQQTPGQGLQFLFEYFSETQRNKGNFPGRFSGRQFSNSRSEMNVSTLELGDSALYLCASSLLGVNEQFFGPGTRLTVL.

This clonotype was seen a few times. The chain employs TRBV5-1 and TRBJ2-7; TRBD2 aligns across 7 bases. The V gene end was trimmed by 0 bases and the J gene end by 6 bases; junction bases not matched to a gene: 3. The CDR3 extends over 13 amino acids. Germline-derived CDR1 and CDR2 are SGHRS and YFSETQ. CDR3 sequence (DNA): TGCGCCAGCAGCTTGGTAAGGGAGGGCGAGCAGTACGTC. Translated, it gives CASSLVREGEQYV.

The chain has TRBV7-7 and TRBJ2-3, with 7 bases identical to TRBD2. The CDR3 has 14 residues. V dropped 7 bases and J dropped 6; count of bases not matched to a gene: 10. Germline CDR1 is SSHAT and CDR2 is FNYEAQ (reference sequence). The CDR3 is CASNPSGDWDTQYF. DNA of the CDR3: TGTGCCAGCAACCCCAGCGGGGATTGGGATACGCAGTATTTT.

V gene TRBV6-1 combines with J gene TRBJ2-7; D is ambiguous. With 5 bases removed from V and 7 bases from J, the gap between germline ends came to 12 bases. The germline gives CDR1 MNHNS, CDR2 SASEGT. The CDR3 loop spans 12 amino acids. The DNA for the CDR3 is TGTGCCAGCAGTACCCGTCGGGTGGAGCAGTACGTC. Residues: CASSTRRVEQYV.

This clonotype occurred a few times. The chain combines TRBV5-1 with TRBJ2-3, with D hard to call. Deletions cut 7 bases from V and 0 bases from J, with 12 bases between. The length of the CDR3 is 14 residues. Germline CDR1 SGHRS, CDR2 YFSETQ. For the CDR3, the DNA is TGCGCCAGCCGCATGGCACAGAGCACAGATACGCAGTATTTT. Protein: CASRMAQSTDTQYF.

The J gene is TRBJ1-1, the V gene TRBV6-6; D gene ambiguous. The V gene's germline CDR1 is MNHNY and CDR2 SVGAGI (reference sequence). V was pared by 0 bases and J by 1 base, with 6 bases between. CDR3 length equals 14 residues. The CDR3 nucleotides read TGTGCCAGCAGTTACTCTCGGTGGAACACTGAAGCTTTCTTT. Translating gives CASSYSRWNTEAFF.

This clonotype was seen a handful of times. V and J are TRBV6-1 and TRBJ2-7, with 7 bases fitting TRBD1. The ends lost 4 bases at V and 1 base at J; junction bases unmatched: 4. This CDR3 spans 14 amino acids. Germline-derived CDR1 and CDR2 are MNHNS and SASEGT. The CDR3 coding sequence is TGTGCCAGCAGTGGGGACAGCCAATCCTACGAGCAGTACGTC. Its protein is CASSGDSQSYEQYV.

This clonotype has a count of ten or more. This chain uses TRBV5-1 with TRBJ1-2; no firm D call. Trimming cost V 7 bases and J 3 bases, with 10 bases left between them. The CDR3 spans 12 residues. Germline CDR1 and CDR2: SGHRS and YFSETQ. CDR3 bases: TGCGCCAGCTCCTCGGATGACTATGGCTACACCTTC. As protein: CASSSDDYGYTF.

J is TRBJ1-2 and V is TRBV20-1; weak D call: TRBD1 (6 bases). V lost 0 bases to trimming and J lost 8 bases, with 19 bases between them. The CDR3 contains 15 residues. The germline CDR1 and CDR2 sequences are DFQATT and SNEGSKA (reference sequence). CDR3 residues: CSARDPGGTFTGYTF. CDR3 bases: TGCAGTGCTAGAGATCCTGGGGGCACCTTCACCGGCTACACCTTC.

The CDR3 region is CASSPWGRDWGYTF. CDR3 bases: TGTGCCAGCAGTCCCTGGGGGAGGGATTGGGGCTACACCTTC. The rearrangement uses TRBV12-3 or TRBV12-4 and TRBJ1-2, with D possibly matching TRBD1 (5 bases). Trimming removed 5 bases at V and 8 bases at J, with 18 bases between. The CDR3 is 14 residues long.

This clonotype occurred a few times. The rearrangement links TRBV6-1 to TRBJ2-1; TRBD1 matches at 8 bases. The CDR3 covers 15 residues. Trimming cost V 5 bases and J 6 bases; bases outside gene matches: 9. Germline V gene lookup returns CDR1 MNHNS and CDR2 SASEGT. The CDR3 reads CASSLDRGFSNEQFF. CDR3 sequence (DNA): TGTGCCAGCAGTCTCGACAGGGGCTTTAGCAATGAGCAGTTCTTC.

The chain is built from TRBV6-5 and TRBJ1-1, with a weak D call TRBD1 (5 bases). Per germline, CDR1 MNHEY and CDR2 SVGAGI. V was cut by 5 bases and J by 1 base, with 11 bases left in between. The CDR3 runs to 14 residues. In DNA form, the CDR3 reads TGTGCCAGCAGTCACGGACAAAAGAACACTGAAGCTTTCTTT. This translates into CASSHGQKNTEAFF.

This clonotype was seen a handful of times. V gene TRBV7-2 combines with J gene TRBJ2-2; no firm D call. Germline loops: CDR1 SGHTA, CDR2 FQGNSA. The CDR3 is 15 residues long. With 6 bases removed from V and 0 bases from J, the gap between germline ends came to 11 bases. For the CDR3, the DNA is TGTGCCAGCAGTTTGTGGACGGCGAACACCGGGGAGCTGTTTTTT. Amino acids: CASSLWTANTGELFF.

This clonotype was recorded a few times. The V call is TRBV6-4, the J call TRBJ2-5; perhaps TRBD1 as D (6 bases). CDR1 is MRHNA, CDR2 SNTAGT, per germline. This CDR3 contains 18 residues. V lost 2 bases and J 1 base, leaving 20 bases between the germline ends. The CDR3 region has the DNA TGTGCCAGCAGTGACCGGCCAGGGGTCGAAGCCTTCCAAGAGACCCAGTACTTC. It is translated as CASSDRPGVEAFQETQYF.

This clonotype was found many times. The rearrangement uses TRBV2 and TRBJ2-2; D is unresolved. V lost 5 bases to trimming and J lost 5 bases, with 9 bases between them. The CDR3 totals 13 residues. Germline CDR1 SNHLY, CDR2 FYNNEI. CDR3 in DNA: TGTGCCAGCAGTCTTCACAGAACCGGGGAGCTGTTTTTT. This translates into CASSLHRTGELFF. The full variable domain, with the rest looked up from reference TRBV2 and TRBJ2-2, is EPEVTQTPSHQVTQMGQEVILRCVPISNHLYFYWYRQILGQKVEFLVSFYNNEISEKSEIFDDQFSVERPDGSNFTLKIRSTKLEDSAMYFCASSLHRTGELFFGEGSRLTVL.

The chain is built from TRBV28 and TRBJ2-5, with 8 positions matching TRBD1. Trimming took 8 bases from V and 5 from J; bases not matched to a gene: 10. The CDR3 loop spans 14 amino acids. Germline-derived CDR1 and CDR2 are MDHEN and SYDVKM. CDR3 in amino acids: CASLGTGRGETQYF. The CDR3 DNA reads as TGTGCCAGCTTAGGGACAGGCAGAGGGGAGACCCAGTACTTC.

This chain uses TRBV6-5 with TRBJ1-2, with D perhaps matching TRBD1 (6 bases). The germline gives CDR1 MNHEY, CDR2 SVGAGI. The CDR3 loop spans 15 amino acids. The germline V and J ends were trimmed by 0 bases and 4 bases, with 12 bases remaining between them. CDR3 protein: CASSYSGGQVYGYTF. The CDR3 nucleotides read TGTGCCAGCAGTTACTCTGGGGGGCAGGTCTATGGCTACACCTTC.

V usage is TRBV5-1 and J usage is TRBJ1-2, with 8 bases aligning to TRBD1. V dropped 4 bases and J dropped 6; count of bases not matched to a gene: 8. Germline values: CDR1 SGHRS, CDR2 YFSETQ. The CDR3 length is 14 residues. The CDR3 spells CASSPQDRVDGYTF. DNA of the CDR3: TGCGCCAGCAGCCCCCAGGACAGGGTGGATGGCTACACCTTC. The complete variable domain, with remaining parts taken from reference TRBV5-1 and TRBJ1-2, reads KAGVTQTPRYLIKTRGQQVTLSCSPISGHRSVSWYQQTPGQGLQFLFEYFSETQRNKGNFPGRFSGRQFSNSRSEMNVSTLELGDSALYLCASSPQDRVDGYTFGSGTRLTVV.

J is TRBJ2-1 and V is TRBV9, with no clear D. Trimming stripped 0 bases from V and 1 base from J, with 2 bases between. The CDR3 is made up of 13 amino acids. The germline V gene encodes CDR1 SGDLS and CDR2 YYNGEE. This chain's CDR3 is CASSVGSYNEQFF. CDR3 sequence (DNA): TGTGCCAGCAGCGTAGGGTCCTACAATGAGCAGTTCTTC.

V usage is TRBV2 and J usage is TRBJ2-1; 11 bases are a match to TRBD2. This CDR3 has 16 residues. The germline gives CDR1 SNHLY, CDR2 FYNNEI. Trimming removed 2 bases from V and 6 bases from J; junction bases left unmatched: 6. This CDR3 reads CASSEQGLAGGNEQFF. CDR3 sequence (DNA): TGTGCCAGCAGTGAACAGGGCCTAGCGGGGGGCAATGAGCAGTTCTTC.

In this sample, this clonotype turned up many times. This chain joins TRBV6-2 or TRBV6-3 and TRBJ2-7, with TRBD2 as a possible D gene (5 bases). V lost 5 bases and J lost 3, with 20 bases in between. This CDR3 has 16 residues. Germline-derived CDR1 and CDR2 are MNHEY and SVGEGT. The CDR3 spells CASSPHDRAESYEQYV. CDR3 in DNA: TGTGCCAGCAGTCCACACGATAGAGCGGAGAGCTACGAGCAGTACGTC.

This clonotype was observed at least ten times. At one end, the junction sequence differs from germline, possibly due to a read error. The chain is built from TRBV12-3 or TRBV12-4 and TRBJ2-1; 8 nucleotides match TRBD2. CDR3 length: 13 amino acids. Here the CDR3 DNA reads TGTGCCAGCAGTTTAGGCGGGACTAGTAGGGCGCTCTTC. It encodes CASSLGGTSRALF.